This T cell receptor (beta chain) emerged from a study of CD8 T cell repertoires and HIV-1 epitope variants. Study as a whole: Twenty-five autologous and known Gag and Nef epitope variant peptides each stimulated T cells separately. An uncultured baseline aliquot held 1M T cells. Enriched T cells were co-cultured with equal numbers of autologous T cell-negative antigen-presenting cells.

CDR3 size: 15 residues. Germline V gene sequence: CDR1 PRHDT, CDR2 FYEKMQ (reference sequence). V trimming: 2 bases; J trimming: 3 bases; junction bases outside the gene matches: 3. TCR beta CDR3 was sequenced at survey depth on immunoSEQ. TCRdb keeps only in-frame clones here, not all; method: immunoSEQ multiplex PCR. The sample lists 90,000 or so clones, around 75% occurring once. Source material: uncultured baseline CD8+ T cells from peripheral blood mononuclear cells (PBMCs). The chain employs TRBV13 and TRBJ2-7; TRBD1 agrees at 11 bases. This receptor was obtained from a male donor with HIV. CDR3 loop: CASSLRGTGGYEQYF. The CDR3 bases are TGTGCCAGCAGCTTAAGGGGGACAGGGGGCTACGAGCAGTACTTC. Together with reference TRBV13 and TRBJ2-7, the CDR3 gives the full variable domain: AAGVIQSPRHLIKEKRETATLKCYPIPRHDTVYWYQQGPGQDPQFLISFYEKMQSDKGSIPDRFSAQQFSDYHSELNMSSLELGDSALYFCASSLRGTGGYEQYFGPGTRLTVT.